A selection of T cell receptor beta chains follows, all from one sample in a study of T-cell memory formation after mild COVID-19. Each CDR3 protein is one row after TCRdb ran MiXCR on the 5' RACE reads. The data contain about 430,000 distinct CDR3 sequences, 20% to 25% of them singletons. The sample taken for sequencing was PBMCs or a T cell subset sorted from them (not recorded which). The receptors derive from an adult woman who had mild COVID-19 (a few samples of this study predate the infection). Cell type and time point are not known. Each CDR3 is given with its conserved first and last residue. The D gene is left open where the match is weak. For some rows the clone size is stated as once, few or many, or as a class when expanded; others skip it.

d_call: -; j_call: TRBJ1-6; clone_size: few; v_call: TRBV9; cdr3_nt: TGTGCCAGCAGCGAGGGGAGCTCCTATAATTCACCCCTCCACTTT; cdr3_aa: CASSEGSSYNSPLHF
d_call: -; j_call: TRBJ2-1; clone_size: few; v_call: TRBV10-3; cdr3_nt: TGTGCCATCAGCAGTGGAGGTCCAATTGAGCAGTTCTTC; cdr3_aa: CAISSGGPIEQFF
d_call: -; j_call: TRBJ2-7; clone_size: few; v_call: TRBV18; cdr3_nt: TGTGCCAGCTCCGGGGGACAGTTATACTACGAGCAGTACTTC; cdr3_aa: CASSGGQLYYEQYF
d_call: -; j_call: TRBJ2-2; clone_size: -; v_call: TRBV24-1; cdr3_nt: TGTGCCACCAGTGATCGTACTTGGGTCGGGGACACCGGGGAGCTGTTTTTT; cdr3_aa: CATSDRTWVGDTGELFF
d_call: -; j_call: TRBJ2-1; clone_size: few; v_call: TRBV7-9; cdr3_nt: TGTGCCAGCAGCTTCAGGGCCGGGACGGGCTACAATGAGCAGTTCTTC; cdr3_aa: CASSFRAGTGYNEQFF
d_call: -; j_call: TRBJ2-7; clone_size: -; v_call: TRBV6-2/TRBV6-3; cdr3_nt: TGTGCCAGCAGTGATACGGGGAAGCAGTACTTC; cdr3_aa: CASSDTGKQYF
d_call: -; j_call: TRBJ1-3; clone_size: -; v_call: TRBV18; cdr3_nt: TGTGCCAGCTCACCCACGCACTCTGGAAACACCATATATTTT; cdr3_aa: CASSPTHSGNTIYF
d_call: TRBD1; j_call: TRBJ2-1; clone_size: -; v_call: TRBV20-1; cdr3_nt: TGCAGTGTTCAGGGGGAATACAATGAGCAGTTCTTC; cdr3_aa: CSVQGEYNEQFF
d_call: -; j_call: TRBJ1-1; clone_size: -; v_call: TRBV18; cdr3_nt: TGTGCCAGCTCTGGGGCCGGGAGGGGACTGAACACTGAAGCTTTCTTT; cdr3_aa: CASSGAGRGLNTEAFF
d_call: TRBD2; j_call: TRBJ2-3; clone_size: -; v_call: TRBV9; cdr3_nt: TGTGCCAGCAGCGTAGAAGCGGGAGGAGTACCAGATACGCAGTATTTT; cdr3_aa: CASSVEAGGVPDTQYF
d_call: -; j_call: TRBJ2-2; clone_size: -; v_call: TRBV18; cdr3_nt: TGTGCCAGCTCACCCCGCAGGGCCACCGGGGAGCTGTTTTTT; cdr3_aa: CASSPRRATGELFF
d_call: -; j_call: TRBJ2-5; clone_size: -; v_call: TRBV20-1; cdr3_nt: TGCAGTGCTAGAGGCCCCGGACACAGGGAGACCCAGTACTTC; cdr3_aa: CSARGPGHRETQYF
d_call: -; j_call: TRBJ2-3; clone_size: -; v_call: TRBV12-3/TRBV12-4; cdr3_nt: TGTGCCAGCAGCATCGGGACCAACTTGAATACGCAGTATTTT; cdr3_aa: CASSIGTNLNTQYF
d_call: TRBD1; j_call: TRBJ2-1; clone_size: -; v_call: TRBV5-4; cdr3_nt: TGTGCCAGCAGCAGTCCGGGACAGGGACCCTACAATGAGCAGTTCTTC; cdr3_aa: CASSSPGQGPYNEQFF
d_call: TRBD1; j_call: TRBJ1-3; clone_size: -; v_call: TRBV4-1; cdr3_nt: TGCGCCAGCAGCCAGCTGACAGGGACGGGAAACACCATATATTTT; cdr3_aa: CASSQLTGTGNTIYF
d_call: TRBD2; j_call: TRBJ2-7; clone_size: -; v_call: TRBV11-3; cdr3_nt: TGTGCCAGCAGCCCTGAGCTAGCGGGCTACGAGCAGTACTTC; cdr3_aa: CASSPELAGYEQYF
d_call: TRBD1; j_call: TRBJ2-7; clone_size: few; v_call: TRBV14; cdr3_nt: TGTGCCAGCAGCCACGTCGGACAGGGCGTCCTCTACGAGCAGTACTTC; cdr3_aa: CASSHVGQGVLYEQYF
d_call: TRBD2; j_call: TRBJ2-1; clone_size: -; v_call: TRBV20-1; cdr3_nt: TGCAGTGCTGAAACGGGGGGGGTATCCTACAATGAGCAGTTCTTC; cdr3_aa: CSAETGGVSYNEQFF
d_call: TRBD1; j_call: TRBJ2-2; clone_size: -; v_call: TRBV7-6; cdr3_nt: TGTGCCAGCAGCTTAAAGGCCGGGACAGGGTACACCGGGGAGCTGTTTTTT; cdr3_aa: CASSLKAGTGYTGELFF
d_call: -; j_call: TRBJ1-6; clone_size: few; v_call: TRBV7-9; cdr3_nt: TGTGCCAGCACCGCGGGTCATCAGGGGATAAGTTCACCCCTCCACTTT; cdr3_aa: CASTAGHQGISSPLHF
d_call: -; j_call: TRBJ1-5; clone_size: few; v_call: TRBV29-1; cdr3_nt: TGCAGCGTTGAAGATGGGAGCGGGAATCAGCCCCAGCATTTT; cdr3_aa: CSVEDGSGNQPQHF
d_call: -; j_call: TRBJ2-3; clone_size: -; v_call: TRBV9; cdr3_nt: TGTGCCAGCAGCGCCCGACAGGAATCCACAGATACGCAGTATTTT; cdr3_aa: CASSARQESTDTQYF
d_call: -; j_call: TRBJ1-2; clone_size: few; v_call: TRBV24-1; cdr3_nt: TGTGCCACCAGTGACGCTACAGGGCCACCCCACTATGGCTTCACCTTC; cdr3_aa: CATSDATGPPHYGFTF
d_call: TRBD1; j_call: TRBJ1-1; clone_size: few; v_call: TRBV9; cdr3_nt: TGTGCCAGCAGCCGATCCGGGACAGGGGGCTTTGAGGGGACTGAAGCTTTCTTT; cdr3_aa: CASSRSGTGGFEGTEAFF
d_call: -; j_call: TRBJ2-5; clone_size: -; v_call: TRBV9; cdr3_nt: TGTGCCAGCAGCGTAGGGCTAGTGGGTACTATCCAAGAGACCCAGTACTTC; cdr3_aa: CASSVGLVGTIQETQYF
d_call: -; j_call: TRBJ2-3; clone_size: few; v_call: TRBV21-1; cdr3_nt: TGTGCCAGCAGCAAACCGCACGGACTAGCGGGAGACATGAATACGCAGTATTTT; cdr3_aa: CASSKPHGLAGDMNTQYF
d_call: -; j_call: TRBJ1-1; clone_size: few; v_call: TRBV20-1; cdr3_nt: TGCAGTGCTAAACTGAACACTGAAGCTTTCTTT; cdr3_aa: CSAKLNTEAFF
d_call: TRBD2; j_call: TRBJ2-1; clone_size: -; v_call: TRBV11-3; cdr3_nt: TGTGCCAGCAGCTTATTACGGGAGGCGCACAATGAGCAGTTCTTC; cdr3_aa: CASSLLREAHNEQFF
d_call: TRBD2; j_call: TRBJ2-3; clone_size: few; v_call: TRBV5-1; cdr3_nt: TGCGCCAGCAGCTTACTAGCGCTGGGAGATACGCAGTATTTT; cdr3_aa: CASSLLALGDTQYF
d_call: -; j_call: TRBJ2-1; clone_size: few; v_call: TRBV7-9; cdr3_nt: TGTGCCAGCAGCTTAGCTTTGTCGCATGAGCAGTTCTTC; cdr3_aa: CASSLALSHEQFF
d_call: TRBD1; j_call: TRBJ1-6; clone_size: few; v_call: TRBV20-1; cdr3_nt: TGCAGTGCCGGGAGACAGGGGGCAAGAAACTCACCCCTCCACTTT; cdr3_aa: CSAGRQGARNSPLHF
d_call: TRBD1; j_call: TRBJ1-2; clone_size: few; v_call: TRBV12-3/TRBV12-4; cdr3_nt: TGTGCCAGCAGTTCAGGGACAGGGGGCCAGAAAGGCTACACCTTC; cdr3_aa: CASSSGTGGQKGYTF
d_call: TRBD1; j_call: TRBJ1-1; clone_size: -; v_call: TRBV30; cdr3_nt: TGTGCCTGGATCCGGGGACAGGGAAATTTTGAAGCTTTCTTT; cdr3_aa: CAWIRGQGNFEAFF
d_call: TRBD2; j_call: TRBJ2-6; clone_size: -; v_call: TRBV7-3; cdr3_nt: TGTGCCAGCAGCCAACGGGGGGGGTCCTCTGGGGCCAACGTCCTGACTTTC; cdr3_aa: CASSQRGGSSGANVLTF
d_call: -; j_call: TRBJ1-5; clone_size: -; v_call: TRBV12-3/TRBV12-4; cdr3_nt: TGTGCCAGCAGTTTAGGACGCCTGGATCAGCCCCAGCATTTT; cdr3_aa: CASSLGRLDQPQHF
d_call: TRBD2; j_call: TRBJ2-1; clone_size: -; v_call: TRBV7-9; cdr3_nt: TGTGCCAGCAGCTTACGAGGACTAGCGGGAGATCGTAACAATGAGCAGTTCTTC; cdr3_aa: CASSLRGLAGDRNNEQFF
d_call: -; j_call: TRBJ2-7; clone_size: few; v_call: TRBV29-1; cdr3_nt: TGCAGCGTTCGACTAGTTTTAAGCTACGAGCAGTACTTC; cdr3_aa: CSVRLVLSYEQYF
d_call: -; j_call: TRBJ1-1; clone_size: -; v_call: TRBV12-3/TRBV12-4; cdr3_nt: TGTGCCAGCAGTTTAGCCCATCAGGGCTCTGAAGCTTTCTTT; cdr3_aa: CASSLAHQGSEAFF
d_call: -; j_call: TRBJ1-5; clone_size: few; v_call: TRBV12-3/TRBV12-4; cdr3_nt: TGTGCCAGCAGCCGACTGGGTCTCAATCAGCCCCAGCATTTT; cdr3_aa: CASSRLGLNQPQHF
d_call: TRBD2; j_call: TRBJ2-7; clone_size: few; v_call: TRBV7-8; cdr3_nt: TGTGCCAGCAGCCTCGAACCGGGACTAGCGGCTTACGAGCAGTACTTC; cdr3_aa: CASSLEPGLAAYEQYF
d_call: -; j_call: TRBJ2-5; clone_size: -; v_call: TRBV3-1; cdr3_nt: TGTGCCAGCAGTGACCCAGACCCGCAAGAGACCCAGTACTTC; cdr3_aa: CASSDPDPQETQYF
d_call: -; j_call: TRBJ1-2; clone_size: -; v_call: TRBV2; cdr3_nt: TGTGCCAGCAGGGGAGGGGTGCGCTACACCTTC; cdr3_aa: CASRGGVRYTF
d_call: TRBD2; j_call: TRBJ2-2; clone_size: few; v_call: TRBV7-2; cdr3_nt: TGTGCCAGCAGACTAGCGAGTTGGTCCGGGGAGCTGTTTTTT; cdr3_aa: CASRLASWSGELFF
d_call: TRBD2; j_call: TRBJ2-5; clone_size: many; v_call: TRBV7-2; cdr3_nt: TGTGCCAGCAGCTTAGGGCGGGGGGAAACAGAGACCCAGTACTTC; cdr3_aa: CASSLGRGETETQYF
d_call: TRBD2; j_call: TRBJ2-7; clone_size: few; v_call: TRBV5-1; cdr3_nt: TGCGCCAGCAGCCTTATAGCGGGGGGCCCTCAGAGGGAGCAGTACTTC; cdr3_aa: CASSLIAGGPQREQYF
d_call: TRBD1; j_call: TRBJ1-1; clone_size: -; v_call: TRBV18; cdr3_nt: TGTGCCAGCTCACCACTGGACATGACAGGGCCGAACACTGAAGCTTTCTTT; cdr3_aa: CASSPLDMTGPNTEAFF
d_call: -; j_call: TRBJ2-3; clone_size: -; v_call: TRBV7-2; cdr3_nt: TGTGCCAGCAGCACAAGACATGGGAAGAGCACAGATACGCAGTATTTT; cdr3_aa: CASSTRHGKSTDTQYF
d_call: -; j_call: TRBJ2-2; clone_size: -; v_call: TRBV25-1; cdr3_nt: TGTGCCAGCGCCCATTTGGGGGAGCTGTTTTTT; cdr3_aa: CASAHLGELFF
d_call: -; j_call: TRBJ2-1; clone_size: -; v_call: TRBV4-1; cdr3_nt: TGCGCCAGCAGCCACCCCTCCCGGGCGGAGAGATACAATGAGCAGTTCTTC; cdr3_aa: CASSHPSRAERYNEQFF
d_call: -; j_call: TRBJ1-2; clone_size: -; v_call: TRBV5-1; cdr3_nt: TGCGCCAGCAGCTTTGGGGGTTCCAAACTAGGACCCAGCTATGGCTACACCTTC; cdr3_aa: CASSFGGSKLGPSYGYTF
d_call: -; j_call: TRBJ1-4; clone_size: few; v_call: TRBV20-1; cdr3_nt: TGCAGTGCTAGTGCTGACGCAACTAATGAAAAACTGTTTTTT; cdr3_aa: CSASADATNEKLFF